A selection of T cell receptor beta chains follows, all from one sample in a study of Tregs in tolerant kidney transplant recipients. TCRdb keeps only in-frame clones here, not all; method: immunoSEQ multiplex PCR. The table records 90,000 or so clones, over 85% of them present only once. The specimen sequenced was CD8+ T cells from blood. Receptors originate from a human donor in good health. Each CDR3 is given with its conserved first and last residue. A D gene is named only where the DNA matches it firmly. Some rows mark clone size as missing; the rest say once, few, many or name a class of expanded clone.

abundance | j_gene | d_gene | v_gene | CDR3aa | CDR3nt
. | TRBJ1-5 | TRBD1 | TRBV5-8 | CASSSFRGPSNQPQHF | TGTGCCAGCAGCTCTTTTAGGGGGCCAAGCAATCAGCCCCAGCATTTT
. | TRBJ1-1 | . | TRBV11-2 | CASSLRWERTEAFF | TGTGCCAGCAGCTTACGGTGGGAGCGAACTGAAGCTTTCTTT
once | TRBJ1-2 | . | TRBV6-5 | CASARTQGYGYTF | TGTGCCAGCGCACGGACCCAAGGCTATGGCTACACCTTC
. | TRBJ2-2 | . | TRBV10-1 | CASSESAEGVNTGELFF | TGCGCCAGCAGTGAGTCCGCGGAAGGGGTGAACACCGGGGAGCTGTTTTTT
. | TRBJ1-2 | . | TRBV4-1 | CASSQGTLSYGYTF | TGCGCCAGCAGCCAAGGGACATTAAGTTATGGCTACACCTTC
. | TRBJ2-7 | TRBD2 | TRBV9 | CASSPSGRDEQYF | TGTGCCAGCAGCCCCTCGGGGAGGGACGAGCAGTACTTC
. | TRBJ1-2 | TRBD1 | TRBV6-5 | CASMKAGGPGYTF | TGTGCCAGCATGAAGGCAGGGGGTCCTGGCTACACCTTC
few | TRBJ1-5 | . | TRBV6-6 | CASRGTWPQHF | TGTGCCAGCAGGGGTACGTGGCCCCAGCATTTT
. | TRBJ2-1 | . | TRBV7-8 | CASSLAEGGFYNEQFF | TGTGCCAGCAGCTTAGCTGAGGGCGGGTTCTACAATGAGCAGTTCTTC
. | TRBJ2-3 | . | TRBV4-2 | CASSQKEREFTDTQYF | TGTGCCAGCAGCCAAAAGGAGAGGGAATTCACAGATACGCAGTATTTT
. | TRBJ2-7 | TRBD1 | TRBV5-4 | CASSAGQGAWEQYF | TGTGCCAGCAGCGCGGGACAGGGGGCTTGGGAGCAGTACTTC
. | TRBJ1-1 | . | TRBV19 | CASSLLPGMNTEAFF | TGTGCCAGTAGCCTTTTGCCCGGCATGAACACTGAAGCTTTCTTT
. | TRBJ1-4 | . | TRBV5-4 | CASSRSITNEKLFF | TGTGCCAGCAGCAGGAGTATTACTAATGAAAAACTGTTTTTT
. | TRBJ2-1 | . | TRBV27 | CASSISSDNYSYNEQFF | TGTGCCAGCAGTATCTCTAGCGACAACTATTCCTACAATGAGCAGTTCTTC
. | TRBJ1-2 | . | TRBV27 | CASSPLGYGYTF | TGTGCCAGCAGCCCCCTGGGCTATGGCTACACCTTC
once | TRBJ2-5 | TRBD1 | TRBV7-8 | CASSLGDRRQETQYF | TGTGCCAGCAGCTTAGGGGACAGGAGGCAAGAGACCCAGTACTTC
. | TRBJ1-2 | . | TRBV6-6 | CASSYWVGPLSDGYTF | TGTGCCAGCAGTTATTGGGTTGGGCCCCTATCGGATGGCTACACCTTC
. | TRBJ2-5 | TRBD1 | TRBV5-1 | CASSLENRGQETQYF | TGCGCCAGCAGCTTGGAAAACAGGGGGCAAGAGACCCAGTACTTC
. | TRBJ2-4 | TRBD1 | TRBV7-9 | CASSPVGQGAKNIQYF | TGTGCCAGCAGCCCCGTCGGACAGGGGGCCAAAAACATTCAGTACTTC
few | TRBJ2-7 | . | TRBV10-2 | CASRDGYEQYF | TGCGCCAGCAGGGACGGGTACGAGCAGTACTTC
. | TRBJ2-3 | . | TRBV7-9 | CASSNKGLSLTDTQYF | TGTGCCAGCAGCAACAAGGGACTTTCCCTCACAGATACGCAGTATTTT
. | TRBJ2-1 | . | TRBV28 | CASSHGGVLNEQFF | TGTGCCAGCAGTCATGGCGGGGTACTGAATGAGCAGTTCTTC
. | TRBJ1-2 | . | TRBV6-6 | CASSYARSLNYGYTF | TGTGCCAGCAGTTACGCACGCAGCCTTAACTATGGCTACACCTTC
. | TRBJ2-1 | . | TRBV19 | CASSIVRLHEQFF | TGTGCCAGTAGTATTGTCAGACTACATGAGCAGTTCTTC
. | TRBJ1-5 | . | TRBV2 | CASSEAGYSNQPQHF | TGTGCCAGCAGTGAAGCGGGATATAGCAATCAGCCCCAGCATTTT
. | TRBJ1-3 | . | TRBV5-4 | CASSLFGGNTIYF | TGTGCCAGCAGCTTGTTCGGAGGAAACACCATATATTTT
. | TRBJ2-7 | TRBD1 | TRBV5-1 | CASSLKWRTGTGDIEQYF | TGCGCCAGCAGCTTGAAGTGGAGAACCGGGACAGGGGACATCGAGCAGTACTTC
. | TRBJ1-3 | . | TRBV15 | CATSPGQGRGNTIYF | TGTGCCACCAGCCCAGGGCAGGGGCGCGGAAACACCATATATTTT
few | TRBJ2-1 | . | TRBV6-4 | CASSDSGQGGYEQFF | TGTGCCAGCAGTGACTCAGGTCAGGGTGGGTATGAGCAGTTCTTC
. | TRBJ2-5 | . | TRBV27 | CASSPLDPRETQYF | TGTGCCAGCAGCCCACTCGACCCCAGGGAGACCCAGTACTTC
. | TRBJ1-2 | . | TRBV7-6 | CANPTLTRQVRGHYGYTF | TGTGCCAACCCAACTCTGACTAGACAGGTTAGGGGTCACTATGGCTACACCTTC
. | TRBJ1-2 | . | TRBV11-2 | CASSSWGQANDNYGYTF | TGTGCCAGCAGCTCCTGGGGCCAGGCAAACGATAACTATGGCTACACCTTC
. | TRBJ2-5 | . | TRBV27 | CASSSIYTGYQETQYF | TGTGCCAGCAGTTCCATTTATACAGGTTACCAAGAGACCCAGTACTTC
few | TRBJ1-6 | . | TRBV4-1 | CASSQAGRNSPLHF | TGCGCCAGCAGCCAAGCCGGGAGAAATTCACCCCTCCACTTT
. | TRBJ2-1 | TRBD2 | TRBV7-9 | CASSKPAGDNEQFF | TGTGCCAGCAGCAAGCCAGCGGGGGACAATGAGCAGTTCTTC
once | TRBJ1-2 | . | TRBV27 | CASSLYRGGYGYTF | TGTGCCAGCAGTTTATACCGGGGGGGCTATGGCTACACCTTC
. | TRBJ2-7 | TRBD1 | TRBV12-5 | CASGSGQGMYEQYF | TGTGCTAGTGGTTCAGGACAGGGAATGTACGAGCAGTACTTC
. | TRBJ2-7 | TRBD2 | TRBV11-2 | CASSLASGSSYEQYF | TGTGCCAGCAGCTTGGCTAGCGGGAGCTCCTACGAGCAGTACTTC
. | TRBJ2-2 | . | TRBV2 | CASLGGQNTGELFF | TGTGCCAGCCTGGGGGGGCAAAACACCGGGGAGCTGTTTTTT
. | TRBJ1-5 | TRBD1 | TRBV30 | CAWSAGQGFRQPQHF | TGTGCCTGGAGTGCGGGACAGGGTTTCCGGCAGCCCCAGCATTTT
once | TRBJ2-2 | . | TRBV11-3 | CASSERHGYAGELFF | TGTGCCAGCAGCGAACGGCACGGGTATGCCGGGGAGCTGTTTTTT
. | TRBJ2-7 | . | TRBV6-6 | CASSYSNQALEQYF | TGTGCCAGCAGTTACTCGAATCAGGCTCTCGAGCAGTACTTC
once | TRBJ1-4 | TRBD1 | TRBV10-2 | CASSTGTGTEKLFF | TGCGCCAGCAGTACCGGGACAGGGACGGAAAAACTGTTTTTT
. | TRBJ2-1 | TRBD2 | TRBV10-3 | CAISDAGVSSYNEQFF | TGTGCCATCAGTGATGCGGGAGTGAGCTCCTACAATGAGCAGTTCTTC
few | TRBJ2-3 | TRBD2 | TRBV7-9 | CASSPLAGVGDTQYF | TGTGCCAGCAGCCCGTTAGCGGGGGTAGGAGATACGCAGTATTTT